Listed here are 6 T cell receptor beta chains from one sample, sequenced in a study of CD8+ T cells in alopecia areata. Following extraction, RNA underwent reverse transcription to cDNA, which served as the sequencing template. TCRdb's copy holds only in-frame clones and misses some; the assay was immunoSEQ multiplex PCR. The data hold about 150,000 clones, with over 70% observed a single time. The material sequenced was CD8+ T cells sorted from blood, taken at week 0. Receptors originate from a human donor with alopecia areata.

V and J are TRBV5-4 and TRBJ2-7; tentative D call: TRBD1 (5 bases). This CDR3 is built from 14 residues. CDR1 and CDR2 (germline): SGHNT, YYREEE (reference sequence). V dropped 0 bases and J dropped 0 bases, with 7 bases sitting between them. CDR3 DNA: TGTGCCAGCAGCTTGGACAGGAACTCCTACGAGCAGTACTTC. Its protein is CASSLDRNSYEQYF.

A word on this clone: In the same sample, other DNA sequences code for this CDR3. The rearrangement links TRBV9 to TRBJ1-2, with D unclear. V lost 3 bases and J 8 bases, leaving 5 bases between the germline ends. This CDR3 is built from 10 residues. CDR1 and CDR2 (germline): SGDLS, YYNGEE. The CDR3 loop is CASSGLGYTF. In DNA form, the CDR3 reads TGTGCCAGCAGCGGTCTGGGCTACACCTTC.

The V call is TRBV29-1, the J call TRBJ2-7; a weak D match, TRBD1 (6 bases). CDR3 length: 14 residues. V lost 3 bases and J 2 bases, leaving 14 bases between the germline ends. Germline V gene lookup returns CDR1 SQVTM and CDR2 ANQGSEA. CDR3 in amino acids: CSVELTGGTYEQYF. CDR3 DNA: TGCAGCGTTGAGTTGACAGGCGGTACCTACGAGCAGTACTTC.

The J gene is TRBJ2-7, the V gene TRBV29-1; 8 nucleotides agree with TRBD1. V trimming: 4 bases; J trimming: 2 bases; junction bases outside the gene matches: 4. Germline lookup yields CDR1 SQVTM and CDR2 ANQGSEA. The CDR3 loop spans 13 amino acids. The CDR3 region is CSVVRTGTYEQYF. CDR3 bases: TGCAGCGTTGTCCGGACAGGGACCTACGAGCAGTACTTC.

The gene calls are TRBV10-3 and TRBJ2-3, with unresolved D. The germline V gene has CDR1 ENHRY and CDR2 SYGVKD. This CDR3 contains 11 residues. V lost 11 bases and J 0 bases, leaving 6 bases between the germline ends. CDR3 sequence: CAGRSTDTQYF. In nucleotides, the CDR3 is TGTGCCGGAAGGAGCACAGATACGCAGTATTTT.

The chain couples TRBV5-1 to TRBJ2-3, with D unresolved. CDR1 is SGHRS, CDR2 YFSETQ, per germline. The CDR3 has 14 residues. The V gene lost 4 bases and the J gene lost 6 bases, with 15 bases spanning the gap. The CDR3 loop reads CASSPYYSLDTQYF. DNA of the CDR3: TGCGCCAGCAGCCCGTATTACTCGTTGGATACGCAGTATTTT. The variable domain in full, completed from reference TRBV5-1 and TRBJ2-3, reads KAGVTQTPRYLIKTRGQQVTLSCSPISGHRSVSWYQQTPGQGLQFLFEYFSETQRNKGNFPGRFSGRQFSNSRSEMNVSTLELGDSALYLCASSPYYSLDTQYFGPGTRLTVL.